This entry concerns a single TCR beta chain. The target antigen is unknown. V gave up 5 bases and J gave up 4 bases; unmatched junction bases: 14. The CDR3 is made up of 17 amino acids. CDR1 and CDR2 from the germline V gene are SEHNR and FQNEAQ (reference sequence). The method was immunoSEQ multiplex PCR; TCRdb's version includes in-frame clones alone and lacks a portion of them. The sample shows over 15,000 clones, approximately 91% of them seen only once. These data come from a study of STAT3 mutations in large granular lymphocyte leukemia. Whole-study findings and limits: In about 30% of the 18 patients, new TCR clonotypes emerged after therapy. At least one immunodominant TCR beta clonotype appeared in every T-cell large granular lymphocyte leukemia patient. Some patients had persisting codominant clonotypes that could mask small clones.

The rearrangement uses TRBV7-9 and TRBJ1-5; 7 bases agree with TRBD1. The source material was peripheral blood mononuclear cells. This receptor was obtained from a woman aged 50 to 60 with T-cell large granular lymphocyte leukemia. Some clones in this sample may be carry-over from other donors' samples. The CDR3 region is CASSPHRGGVINQPQHF. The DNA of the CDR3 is TGTGCCAGCAGCCCCCACAGGGGTGGAGTGATTAATCAGCCCCAGCATTTT. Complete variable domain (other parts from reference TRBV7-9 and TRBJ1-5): DTGVSQNPRHKITKRGQNVTFRCDPISEHNRLYWYRQTLGQGPEFLTYFQNEAQLEKSRLLSDRFSAERPKGSFSTLEIQRTEQGDSAMYLCASSPHRGGVINQPQHFGDGTRLSIL.